The source of this T cell receptor beta chain is a study of blood T cell repertoires in COVID-19. The overall study: Acute-phase and convalescent COVID-19 samples originated in the United States, Italy and Spain. Sample material is recorded as cDNA or gDNA derived from T cells, B-cell-depleted T cells, or PBMCs.

The CDR3 has 14 residues. Germline CDR1 SGHNT, CDR2 YYREEE (reference sequence). With V trimmed by 4 bases and J by 10 bases, 11 bases remained unmatched. Original data processing: Estimation of nucleated cell counts was performed using reference gene primer amplification. Profiled with immunoSEQ multiplex PCR; TCRdb holds only in-frame clones, not every one. That table is the source of V, J and clone size, and D and trimming were worked out from the DNA. The sample has hundreds of thousands of clones, approximately 85% seen once. This clonotype was obtained from a human donor in a cohort sampled during active COVID-19. The genes are TRBV5-4 and TRBJ2-1; 7 bases line up with TRBD2. The specimen was peripheral blood. In DNA, the CDR3 is TGTGCCAGCAGCGACCCAACGAGCGGGGTGGAGCAGTTCTTC. Translating gives CASSDPTSGVEQFF.